The T cell receptor beta chain under discussion was sequenced for a study of blood T cell repertoires in COVID-19. The overall study: Acute-phase and convalescent COVID-19 samples originated in the United States, Italy and Spain. Sources were T cells, B-cell-depleted T cells, or PBMCs; the material itself was cDNA or gDNA.

Study processing details: Nucleated cell number was recorded as an estimate derived from reference gene primer amplification. The protocol was immunoSEQ multiplex PCR, while the TCRdb copy is restricted to in-frame clones and leaves out a portion. V and J calls and clone size follow that table, whereas D and trimming were derived from the DNA. The repertoire holds more than 250,000 clones, 70% to 90% seen once, with 3.6% in the top ten. CDR3 length: 15 residues. Trimming removed 4 bases at V and 5 bases at J, with 16 bases between. Germline V gene lookup returns CDR1 SGHRS and CDR2 YFSETQ. Input material: peripheral blood. The sequence was collected from a man between 18 and 29 years old with active or convalescent COVID-19. V is TRBV5-1 and J is TRBJ2-1; D not resolved. The CDR3 loop reads CASSKRIALNNEQFF. The CDR3 nucleotides are TGCGCCAGCAGCAAACGCATTGCACTTAACAATGAGCAGTTCTTC. The full variable domain, rest sourced from reference TRBV5-1 and TRBJ2-1, is KAGVTQTPRYLIKTRGQQVTLSCSPISGHRSVSWYQQTPGQGLQFLFEYFSETQRNKGNFPGRFSGRQFSNSRSEMNVSTLELGDSALYLCASSKRIALNNEQFFGPGTRLTVL.